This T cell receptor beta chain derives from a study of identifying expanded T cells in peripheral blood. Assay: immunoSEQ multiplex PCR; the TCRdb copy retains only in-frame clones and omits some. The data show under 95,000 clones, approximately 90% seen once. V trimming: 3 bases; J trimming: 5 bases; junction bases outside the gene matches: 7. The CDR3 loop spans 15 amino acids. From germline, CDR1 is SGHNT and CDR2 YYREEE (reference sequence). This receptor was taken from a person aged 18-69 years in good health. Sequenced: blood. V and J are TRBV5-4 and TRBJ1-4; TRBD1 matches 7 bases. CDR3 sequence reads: CASSSWTGQNEKLFF. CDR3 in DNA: TGTGCCAGCAGCTCCTGGACAGGTCAAAATGAAAAACTGTTTTTT.